A selection of T cell receptor beta chains follows, all from one sample in a study of blood T cells in healthy people across ages. TCRdb called the 5' RACE reads again in MiXCR, with one record for every CDR3 protein. The repertoire has some 560,000 distinct CDR3 sequences, about a quarter of them found once; the top ten carry roughly 3.5%. This sample also belongs to another study, concerning T cells of mothers and their children.

Sequenced input: blood. The receptors shown here come from a boy between 2 and 10 years old in good health. CDR3s include the opening cysteine and the closing phenylalanine or tryptophan. The D gene is left open where the match is weak. Rows may omit the clone size; those that give it use once, few, many or a size class.

d_call	v_call	clone_size	j_call	cdr3_length	cdr3_aa	cdr3_nt
NA	TRBV12-3/TRBV12-4	NA	TRBJ1-1	13	CASTQTENTEAFF	TGTGCCAGCACCCAGACAGAGAACACTGAAGCTTTCTTT
NA	TRBV4-1	once	TRBJ2-7	16	CASSQDFHNNYYEQYF	TGCGCCAGCAGCCAAGATTTCCATAATAATTACTACGAGCAGTACTTC
NA	TRBV7-8	NA	TRBJ2-2	18	CASSFPRGHYPNTGELFF	TGTGCCAGCAGCTTCCCTCGAGGACACTATCCGAACACCGGGGAGCTGTTTTTT
NA	TRBV25-1	NA	TRBJ2-7	16	CASSEVMTFASYEQYF	TGTGCCAGCAGTGAGGTCATGACGTTCGCTTCCTACGAGCAGTACTTC
NA	TRBV9	NA	TRBJ2-4	13	CASSGDKGGIQYF	TGTGCCAGCAGCGGGGACAAGGGTGGCATTCAGTACTTC
NA	TRBV10-3	NA	TRBJ1-2	13	CAISGDGYYGYTF	TGTGCCATCAGCGGGGACGGGTACTATGGCTACACCTTC
TRBD2	TRBV20-1	NA	TRBJ2-1	15	CSARGVNSGITEQFF	TGCAGTGCTAGAGGGGTTAATAGCGGGATCACTGAGCAGTTCTTC
TRBD2	TRBV20-1	NA	TRBJ2-5	15	CSARPTSGRIETQYF	TGCAGTGCTAGACCAACTAGCGGGAGAATAGAGACCCAGTACTTC
NA	TRBV7-8	NA	TRBJ1-6	17	CASSSIFDRRYNSPLHF	TGTGCCAGCAGCTCGATTTTTGACAGGAGATATAATTCACCCCTCCACTTT
TRBD1	TRBV20-1	few	TRBJ1-3	14	CSAVTGAYGNTIYF	TGCAGTGCAGTAACAGGGGCGTATGGAAACACCATATATTTT
NA	TRBV9	NA	TRBJ1-2	13	CASSQNPDAGYTF	TGTGCCAGCAGTCAGAACCCAGATGCTGGCTACACCTTC
NA	TRBV20-1	NA	TRBJ2-5	12	CSANWEQETQYF	TGCAGTGCTAATTGGGAACAAGAGACCCAGTACTTC
TRBD1	TRBV7-2	NA	TRBJ2-5	14	CASSLDRVAETQYF	TGTGCCAGCAGTTTGGACAGGGTCGCCGAGACCCAGTACTTC